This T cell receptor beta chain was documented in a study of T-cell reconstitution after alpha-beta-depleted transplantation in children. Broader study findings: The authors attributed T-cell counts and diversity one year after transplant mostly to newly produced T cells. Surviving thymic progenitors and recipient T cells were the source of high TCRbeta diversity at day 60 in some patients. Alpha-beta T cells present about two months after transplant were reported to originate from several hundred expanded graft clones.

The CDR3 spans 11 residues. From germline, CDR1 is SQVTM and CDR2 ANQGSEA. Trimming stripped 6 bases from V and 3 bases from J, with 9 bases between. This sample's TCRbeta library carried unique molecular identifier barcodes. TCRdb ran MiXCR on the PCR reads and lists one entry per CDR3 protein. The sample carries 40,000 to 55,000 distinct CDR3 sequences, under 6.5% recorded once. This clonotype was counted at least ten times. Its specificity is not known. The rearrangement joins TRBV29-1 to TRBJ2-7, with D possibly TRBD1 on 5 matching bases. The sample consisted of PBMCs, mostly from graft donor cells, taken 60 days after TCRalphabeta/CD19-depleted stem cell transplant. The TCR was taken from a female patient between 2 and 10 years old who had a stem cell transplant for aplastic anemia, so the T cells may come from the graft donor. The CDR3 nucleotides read TGCAGCGTCGCGACAGTCTACGAGCAGTACTTC. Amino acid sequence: CSVATVYEQYF.